This passage covers 9 T cell receptor beta chains from one sample sequenced in a study of prognosis after radiotherapy for stage I lung cancer. The genomic DNA TCR beta CDR3 region underwent two rounds of multiplex PCR. Amplification in first-round PCR relied on primers specific to each TRBV and TRBJ gene. TCRdb independently ran MiXCR on the multiplex PCR reads; one entry per CDR3 protein. Among 20,000 to 30,000 distinct CDR3 sequences listed, under 40% were seen once. Sequencing was performed on PBMCs, taken before or after stereotactic body radiation therapy (not recorded which). These receptors were collected from a donor over 45 with non-small cell lung cancer.

This clonotype showed up many times. V gene TRBV9 combines with J gene TRBJ2-3, with D possibly being TRBD2 (5 bases). CDR3 length: 15 amino acids. Germline lookup yields CDR1 SGDLS and CDR2 YYNGEE. Trimming removed 0 bases at V and 5 bases at J, with 13 bases between. CDR3 sequence: CASSVGVGMIDTQYF. CDR3 in DNA: TGTGCCAGCAGCGTAGGGGTCGGGATGATAGATACGCAGTATTTT.

There are a few counts of this clonotype. V and J are TRBV28 and TRBJ2-7; D may be TRBD1 (6 bases). From germline, CDR1 is MDHEN and CDR2 SYDVKM. CDR3 length: 13 residues. V gave up 8 bases and J gave up 6 bases, with 17 bases separating them. CDR3 residues: CASLRDTGSEQYF. CDR3 DNA sequence: TGTGCCAGCCTCCGGGACACCGGGTCCGAGCAGTACTTC.

About this clonotype itself: A far more abundant clone sits one base away, making this likely a read error. J is TRBJ2-1 and V is TRBV28, with 9 bases aligning to TRBD1. This CDR3 contains 12 residues. Unmatched junction bases numbered 4, after V lost 6 bases and J lost 10 bases. Per germline, CDR1 MDHEN and CDR2 SYDVKM. The CDR3 loop is CASRQGAHEQFF. CDR3 coding DNA: TGTGCCAGCAGACAGGGGGCCCACGAGCAGTTCTTC.

Turning to this clonotype: This likely came from a read error, as a far larger clone is one base away. V gene TRBV6-8 combines with J gene TRBJ2-2; D uncertain. This CDR3 has 13 residues. V was pared by 5 bases and J by 7 bases, with 11 bases between. Germline V gene data show CDR1 as MNHGY and CDR2 as SAAAGT. CDR3: CASSGKGSGELFF. In DNA, the CDR3 is TGTGCCAGCAGTGGAAAGGGAAGCGGGGAGCTGTTTTTT.

This clonotype was detected ten times or more. The chain carries TRBV6-2 or TRBV6-3 and TRBJ2-1, with 12 bases fitting TRBD2. V was clipped by 4 bases and J by 7 bases; unmatched bases: 11. This CDR3 has 17 amino acids. The germline V gene has CDR1 MNHEY and CDR2 SVGEGT. CDR3 loop: CASSWLRSSGRANEQFF. The CDR3, as DNA: TGTGCCAGCAGTTGGCTTCGTTCTAGCGGGAGGGCTAATGAGCAGTTCTTC.

This clonotype has just one count. The V call is TRBV19, the J call TRBJ2-2; TRBD2 matches 9 bases. V shed 3 bases and J 6 bases; nucleotides not matched to a gene: 8. This CDR3 contains 16 residues. CDR1 is LNHDA, CDR2 SQIVND, per germline (reference sequence). CDR3 DNA sequence: TGTGCCAGTAGTATCGGGGGCGGGAGGGCCCCCGGGGAGCTGTTTTTT. Its translation: CASSIGGGRAPGELFF.

The chain joins TRBV12-3 or TRBV12-4 to TRBJ1-2; D is uncertain. Between the trimmed V and J ends, which lost 3 bases and 0 bases, there was a span of 5 bases. CDR3 length: 13 residues. CDR3 bases: TGTGCCAGCAGTTTGGGTCCTAACTATGGCTACACCTTC. It codes for CASSLGPNYGYTF.

The rearrangement joins TRBV6-1 to TRBJ2-7; D is possibly TRBD2 (6 bases). Per germline, CDR1 MNHNS and CDR2 SASEGT. V was pared by 6 bases and J by 4 bases, with 13 bases between. The CDR3 extends over 13 amino acids. In nucleotides, the CDR3 is TGTGCCAGCAGGGCGACTAGAGGATACGAGCAGTACTTC. The encoded protein is CASRATRGYEQYF.

The rearrangement uses TRBV5-4 and TRBJ1-6, with D hard to call. Germline CDR1 reads SGHNT; CDR2 reads YYREEE (reference sequence). The length of the CDR3 is 17 residues. Trimming left V 6 bases short and J 0 bases short, with 16 bases between. The CDR3 loop reads CASKKMGVSSYNSPLHF. CDR3 in DNA: TGTGCCAGCAAGAAAATGGGCGTGAGCTCCTATAATTCACCCCTCCACTTT.